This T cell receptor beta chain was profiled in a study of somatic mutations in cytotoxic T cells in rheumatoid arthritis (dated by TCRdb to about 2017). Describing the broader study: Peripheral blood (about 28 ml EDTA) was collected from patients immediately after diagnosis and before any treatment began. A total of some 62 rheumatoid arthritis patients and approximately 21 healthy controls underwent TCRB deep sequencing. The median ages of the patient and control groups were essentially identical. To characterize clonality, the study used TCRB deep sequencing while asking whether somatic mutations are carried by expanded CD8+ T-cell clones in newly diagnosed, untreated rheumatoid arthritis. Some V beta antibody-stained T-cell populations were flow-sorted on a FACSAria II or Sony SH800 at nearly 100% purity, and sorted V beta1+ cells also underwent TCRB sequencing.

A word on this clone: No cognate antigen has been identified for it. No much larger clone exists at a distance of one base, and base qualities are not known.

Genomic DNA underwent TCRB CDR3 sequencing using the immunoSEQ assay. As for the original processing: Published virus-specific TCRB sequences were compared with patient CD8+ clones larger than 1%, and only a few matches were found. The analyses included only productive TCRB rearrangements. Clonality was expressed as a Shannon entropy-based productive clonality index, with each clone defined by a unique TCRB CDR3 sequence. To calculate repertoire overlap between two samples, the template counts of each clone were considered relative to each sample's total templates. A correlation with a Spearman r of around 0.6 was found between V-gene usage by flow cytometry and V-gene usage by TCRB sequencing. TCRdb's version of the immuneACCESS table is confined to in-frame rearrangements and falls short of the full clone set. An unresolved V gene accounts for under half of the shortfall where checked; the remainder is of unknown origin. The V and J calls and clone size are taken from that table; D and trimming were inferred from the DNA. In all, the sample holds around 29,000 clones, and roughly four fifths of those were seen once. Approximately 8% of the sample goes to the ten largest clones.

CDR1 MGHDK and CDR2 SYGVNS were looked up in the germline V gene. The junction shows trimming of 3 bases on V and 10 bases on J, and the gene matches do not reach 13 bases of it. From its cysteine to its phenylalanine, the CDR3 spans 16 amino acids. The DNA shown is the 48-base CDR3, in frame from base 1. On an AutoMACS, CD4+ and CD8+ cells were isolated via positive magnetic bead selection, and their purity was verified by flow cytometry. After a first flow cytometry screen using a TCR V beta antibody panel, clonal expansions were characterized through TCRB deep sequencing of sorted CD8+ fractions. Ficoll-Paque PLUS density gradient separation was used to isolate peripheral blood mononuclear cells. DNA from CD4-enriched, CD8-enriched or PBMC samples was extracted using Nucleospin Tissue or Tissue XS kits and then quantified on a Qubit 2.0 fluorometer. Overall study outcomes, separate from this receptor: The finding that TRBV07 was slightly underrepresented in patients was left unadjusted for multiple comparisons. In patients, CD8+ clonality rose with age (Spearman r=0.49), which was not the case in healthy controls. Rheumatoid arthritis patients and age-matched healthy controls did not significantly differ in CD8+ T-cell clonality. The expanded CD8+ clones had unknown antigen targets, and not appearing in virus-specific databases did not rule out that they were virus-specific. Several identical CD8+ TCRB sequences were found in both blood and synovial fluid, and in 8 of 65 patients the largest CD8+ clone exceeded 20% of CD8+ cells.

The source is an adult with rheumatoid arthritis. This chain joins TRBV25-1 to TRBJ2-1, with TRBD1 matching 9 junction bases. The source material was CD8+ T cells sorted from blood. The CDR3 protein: CASSDQTGGVGGEQFF. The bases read TGTGCCAGCAGTGACCAAACAGGGGGCGTCGGGGGGGAGCAGTTCTTC.